This T cell receptor (beta chain) was sequenced in a study of blood T cell repertoires in COVID-19. At the level of the study: Sample material is recorded as cDNA or gDNA derived from T cells, B-cell-depleted T cells, or PBMCs.

Repertoires were generated with immunoSEQ multiplex PCR, while TCRdb's copy carries only in-frame clones and drops some. The sample contains approximately 110,000 clones, roughly 80% of which appear only once. The CDR3 is 13 amino acids. Trimming took 6 bases from V and 6 from J, leaving 14 bases between them. Per the germline V gene, CDR1 is LNHDA and CDR2 is SQIVND (reference sequence). Specimen: peripheral blood. The TCR comes from a woman aged 70-85 years with acute or convalescent COVID-19. V is TRBV19 and J is TRBJ1-1; tentatively, D is TRBD1 (6 bases). In nucleotides, the CDR3 is TGTGCCAGTAGAATTCAGGGGCTCCCTGAAGCTTTCTTT. It yields the protein CASRIQGLPEAFF.